The rows below give T cell receptor beta chains drawn from one sample of a study of early T cells in non-severe SARS-CoV-2 infection. TCRdb re-called the 5' RACE reads through MiXCR, storing one row per CDR3 protein. The data hold 70,000 or so distinct CDR3 sequences, with around 10% observed a single time. The specimen comprised whole blood, sampled at baseline. The receptors were sampled from an adult who was a healthcare worker with PCR-confirmed SARS-CoV-2 infection or an uninfected control (not recorded which). CDR3s include the opening cysteine and the closing phenylalanine or tryptophan. A D gene is named only where the DNA matches it firmly. Some rows mark clone size as missing; the rest say once, few, many or name a class of expanded clone.

clone size: -; J gene: TRBJ2-3; V gene: TRBV10-3; D gene: -; CDR3 DNA: TGTGCCATCAGTGAGTCGAGGGACGGCGTGGACAACACAGATACGCAGTATTTT; CDR3 protein: CAISESRDGVDNTDTQYF
clone size: few; J gene: TRBJ2-7; V gene: TRBV2; D gene: TRBD1; CDR3 DNA: TGTGCCAGCAGCTTACCGGGACAGGGGTCCTACGAGCAGTACTTC; CDR3 protein: CASSLPGQGSYEQYF
clone size: few; J gene: TRBJ2-3; V gene: TRBV6-2/TRBV6-3; D gene: -; CDR3 DNA: TGTGCCAGCAAACGCCTGGGGCCAACGGGAACAGATACGCAGTATTTT; CDR3 protein: CASKRLGPTGTDTQYF
clone size: -; J gene: TRBJ1-3; V gene: TRBV12-3/TRBV12-4; D gene: -; CDR3 DNA: TGTGCCAGCACCGGCAGGAACACCATATATTTT; CDR3 protein: CASTGRNTIYF
clone size: few; J gene: TRBJ2-1; V gene: TRBV7-2; D gene: TRBD2; CDR3 DNA: TGTGCCAGCAGCCTGGCCTCTAGCGGGGGGCACAATGAGCAGTTCTTC; CDR3 protein: CASSLASSGGHNEQFF
clone size: many; J gene: TRBJ2-7; V gene: TRBV19; D gene: -; CDR3 DNA: TGTGCCAGTAGTATTGAGAAAGGTAGCTCCTACGAGCAGTACTTC; CDR3 protein: CASSIEKGSSYEQYF
clone size: -; J gene: TRBJ2-5; V gene: TRBV12-3/TRBV12-4; D gene: -; CDR3 DNA: TGTGCCAGCACCTTCCAGAGCAGTGGGGGAACCCAAGAGACCCAGTACTTC; CDR3 protein: CASTFQSSGGTQETQYF
clone size: -; J gene: TRBJ1-1; V gene: TRBV7-9; D gene: -; CDR3 DNA: TGTGCCAGCAGCTCCAGGGAGGGTAGAACTGAAGCTTTCTTT; CDR3 protein: CASSSREGRTEAFF
clone size: -; J gene: TRBJ2-1; V gene: TRBV7-2; D gene: -; CDR3 DNA: TGTGCCAGCAGCCCCCGTTACGGCAATGAGCAGTTCTTC; CDR3 protein: CASSPRYGNEQFF
clone size: few; J gene: TRBJ1-5; V gene: TRBV16; D gene: TRBD1; CDR3 DNA: TGTGCCAGCAGCCATGGACAGGCCGGAAATCAGCCCCAGCATTTT; CDR3 protein: CASSHGQAGNQPQHF
clone size: many; J gene: TRBJ2-7; V gene: TRBV4-3; D gene: -; CDR3 DNA: TGCGCCAGCAGCCAAGAACCAGGGGGGATCAGCGAGCAGTACTTC; CDR3 protein: CASSQEPGGISEQYF
clone size: many; J gene: TRBJ2-7; V gene: TRBV6-2/TRBV6-3; D gene: -; CDR3 DNA: TGTGCCAGCACCTCAGGCTACGAGCAGTACTTC; CDR3 protein: CASTSGYEQYF